This T cell receptor (beta chain) originates from a study of T-cell memory formation after mild COVID-19 (dated by TCRdb to the early 2020s). Some background on the complete study: TCR sequence clusters from the two donors were largely donor specific. In two donors, T-cell clones that expanded and contracted after mild COVID-19 were followed by sequencing TCRalpha and TCRbeta repertoires longitudinally. Two young, previously healthy adult volunteers, one female and one male, were included in the cohort.

Ficoll-Paque density gradient centrifugation was used to isolate PBMCs. Summary of the overall study and its limitations: Contracting CD4+ clones were located mainly in the CM and EM memory subsets, whereas CD8+ clones were found to be enriched in EMRA. The study included only a couple of mild cases, and larger cohorts that include severe cases with pre-infection samples were judged to be necessary. SARS-CoV-2 specificity was not confirmed for the second-wave clones peaking on day 37. Some responding clones were found in pre-infection memory, which suggests that pre-existing cross-reactive memory T cells took part in the SARS-CoV-2 response. Clones contracting from day 15 to 85 had balanced CD4/CD8 phenotypes, while a second wave expanding from day 15 to 37 was biased towards CD4+.

Data came from an Illumina NovaSeq 6000. TCRalpha and TCRbeta cDNA libraries were built by 5'RACE with constant-segment primers, adding sample barcodes and unique molecular identifiers. RNA was extracted from every sample with Trizol reagent. The libraries were amplified in two PCR steps, and the second step added a second sample barcode and Illumina TruSeq adapters. Sequencing of libraries was performed on an Illumina NovaSeq with 2 x 150 bp paired-end reads. For the original study's pipeline: Demultiplexing of reads and collapsing into UMI-guided consensus sequences were performed with migec v1.2.7. Using mixcr v2.1.11, UMI consensuses were aligned to TRA and TRB V and J templates and then assembled into clonotypes. Clonotypes were classified as expanded or contracted when called significant by both edgeR and NoisET, with noise models trained on biological replicates. For edgeR calls, the thresholds were a false discovery rate-adjusted p below 0.01 and a log2 fold-change of 1. PCA with hierarchical clustering of max-normalized trajectories of the 1000 most abundant clonotypes was used as exploratory dynamics analysis. Separately sequenced CD4+ and CD8+ repertoires were used to assign a CD4 or CD8 phenotype to each responding clone. TCRdb trimmed the raw reads at Q25, called clones with MiXCR and kept productive beta chains. For every CDR3 protein sequence, its rows merge into one entry that carries the most common genes and DNA. The V and J calls come from TCRdb's annotation, not from the publication. The sample has hundreds of thousands of distinct CDR3 sequences on record, approximately 20% of them singletons. Approximately 12% of the sample comes from the top ten.

This clonotype came up a few times. Its antigen remains unidentified. No clone much larger than this one lies a single base away; base qualities are absent. Based on the germline V gene (reference sequence), the CDR1 and CDR2 sequences are LNHNV and YYDKDF. The V end gives up 3 bases and the J end 4 bases, leaving 9 bases in the junction not matched to a gene. Counted from cysteine to phenylalanine, this CDR3 has 16 amino acids. Kept here is only the CDR3 DNA, which spans 48 bases and is read in frame from base 1. Recombination connected TRBV15 to TRBJ2-5, with 9 bases aligning to TRBD2. This clonotype originated in an adult woman who had mild COVID-19 (a few samples of this study predate the infection). The sample titles of this study are shuffled in the database, so cell type and time point are left out; the donor was told from shared clones. The sequenced material came from PBMCs or a T cell subset sorted from them (not recorded which). This receptor carries the CDR3 CATSRAGGSGGETQYF. The DNA sequence is given as TGTGCCACCAGCAGGGCTGGGGGTAGCGGGGGAGAGACCCAGTACTTC.